Following are 27 T cell receptor beta chains from one sample sequenced in a study of T-cell memory formation after mild COVID-19 (TCRdb year 2021). Library method: 5' RACE. These reads were obtained on an Illumina NovaSeq 6000. TCRdb passed the public sequencing reads through fastp at Q25 and MiXCR, retaining productive beta sequences. Every entry covers one CDR3 protein and lists the most common genes and DNA from its rows. In this sample the table shows almost 550,000 distinct CDR3 sequences, roughly 20% of which occur a single time. Around 12% of the sample comes from the top ten. The specimen sequenced was PBMCs or a T cell subset sorted from them (not recorded which). Source of these receptors: an adult woman who had mild COVID-19 (a few samples of this study predate the infection). The sample titles of this study are shuffled in the database, so cell type and time point are left out; the donor was told from shared clones.

The V and J genes are TRBV20-1 and TRBJ1-1; no reliable D call. The CDR3 is made up of 13 amino acids. CDR1 DFQATT and CDR2 SNEGSKA come from the germline V gene (reference sequence). V lost 6 bases and J lost 1, with 12 bases in between. The DNA for the CDR3 is TGCAGTGCAGAACAACCGTGGAACACTGAAGCTTTCTTT. Protein: CSAEQPWNTEAFF.

The chain joins TRBV12-3 or TRBV12-4 to TRBJ2-1; TRBD1 might be the D (5 bases). V was trimmed by 8 bases and J by 13 bases, leaving 15 bases between them. The CDR3 totals 11 residues. The CDR3 nucleotides read TGTGCCAGCCGCCAGGGTTATCAACAGTTCTTC. Protein product: CASRQGYQQFF.

The chain carries TRBV12-3 or TRBV12-4 and TRBJ2-7; TRBD2 aligns across 13 bases. V lost 5 bases to trimming and J lost 0 bases; unmatched junction nucleotides: 10. The CDR3 runs 18 residues. CDR3 region: CASSIRRLAGGHSYEQYF. CDR3 DNA: TGTGCCAGCAGTATCCGACGACTAGCGGGGGGACACTCCTACGAGCAGTACTTC.

This clonotype was found a few times. The CDR3 spells CSARTASGRAGEQFF. The CDR3 region has the DNA TGCAGTGCTAGGACTGCTAGCGGGAGGGCTGGGGAGCAGTTCTTC. The chain recombines TRBV20-1 with TRBJ2-1; 12 bases align to TRBD2. Germline CDR1 DFQATT, CDR2 SNEGSKA (reference sequence). The CDR3 covers 15 residues. Trimming took 3 bases from V and 10 from J; bases not matched to a gene: 10.

This clonotype was counted at least ten times. The chain combines TRBV12-3 or TRBV12-4 with TRBJ2-7; D not resolved. V was cut by 3 bases and J by 6 bases, with 12 bases left in between. The CDR3 is 13 residues long. The CDR3 spells CASSFNGGSEQYF. The CDR3 nucleotides read TGTGCCAGCAGTTTCAATGGCGGTTCCGAGCAGTACTTC.

This clonotype was seen more than once but under ten times. The rearrangement links TRBV9 to TRBJ1-1, with D unclear. The CDR3 is 14 residues long. Germline CDR1 SGDLS, CDR2 YYNGEE. Trimming shortened V by 4 bases and J by 4 bases, and 14 bases separated the two germline ends. This CDR3 reads CASSPGSRGTEAFF. The CDR3 region has the DNA TGTGCCAGCAGCCCAGGCTCCCGGGGCACTGAAGCTTTCTTT.

The rearrangement joins TRBV3-1 to TRBJ1-1, with 7 bases matching TRBD1. Germline V gene lookup returns CDR1 LGHDT and CDR2 YNNKEL (reference sequence). The junction had 7 bases not matched to a gene; V was cut back by 5 bases and J by 4 bases. This CDR3 region has 14 residues. The CDR3 is CASSSTGASTEAFF. The CDR3 coding sequence is TGTGCCAGCAGCTCCACAGGGGCAAGCACTGAAGCTTTCTTT.

The J gene is TRBJ2-1, the V gene TRBV11-2, with D tentatively TRBD2 (6 bases). Trimming removed 2 bases from V and 5 bases from J, with 19 bases in between. CDR1 SGHAT and CDR2 FQNNGV come from the germline V gene. This CDR3 has 17 residues. CDR3 residues: CASSLFVGTSRHNEQFF. The CDR3 nucleotides are TGTGCCAGCAGCTTATTCGTCGGGACTTCCAGACACAATGAGCAGTTCTTC.

V gene TRBV20-1 combines with J gene TRBJ1-5, with 7 bases matching TRBD1. Germline loops: CDR1 DFQATT, CDR2 SNEGSKA (reference sequence). V gave up 5 bases and J gave up 6 bases; unmatched junction bases: 7. This CDR3 is 13 amino acids long. The CDR3, as DNA: TGCAGTGCTTCCAGGGGGAGGGCTCAGCCCCAGCATTTT. It yields the protein CSASRGRAQPQHF.

V usage is TRBV20-1 and J usage is TRBJ1-6; TRBD1 might be the D (5 bases). Germline values: CDR1 DFQATT, CDR2 SNEGSKA (reference sequence). CDR3 length equals 13 residues. V gave up 3 bases and J gave up 7 bases, with 10 bases separating them. The CDR3 sequence: CSASQGGNSPLHF. CDR3 coding DNA: TGCAGTGCTAGTCAGGGCGGGAATTCACCCCTCCACTTT.

The CDR3 spells CASSFSGGTNTGELFF. The CDR3 DNA sequence: TGTGCCAGCAGTTTTTCAGGAGGCACGAACACCGGGGAGCTGTTTTTT. The gene calls are TRBV12-3 or TRBV12-4 and TRBJ2-2; maybe TRBD2 (5 bases). The CDR3 is 16 amino acids. The V end lost 3 bases, the J end lost 0 bases, and 11 bases lay between the germline ends.

This clonotype was seen only a few times. This chain links TRBV29-1 with TRBJ2-7, with D possibly matching TRBD2 (6 bases). Germline-derived CDR1 and CDR2 are SQVTM and ANQGSEA. V lost 4 bases, J lost 6 bases, and 19 bases lay in between. This CDR3 contains 14 residues. The CDR3 here is CSVVVGGLMGEQYF. For the CDR3, the DNA is TGCAGCGTTGTGGTTGGAGGGCTTATGGGCGAGCAGTACTTC.

This chain uses TRBV12-3 or TRBV12-4 with TRBJ2-1; TRBD2 is a possible D gene (5 bases). The V end lost 3 bases, the J end lost 4 bases, and 10 bases lay between the germline ends. This CDR3 has 14 residues. The CDR3 loop reads CASSFILVYNEQFF. CDR3 nucleotide sequence: TGTGCCAGCAGTTTCATACTAGTTTACAATGAGCAGTTCTTC.

The rearrangement links TRBV4-1 to TRBJ2-5, with D unclear. This CDR3 comprises 13 residues. Germline loops: CDR1 MGHRA, CDR2 YSYEKL. The ends were cut back, 5 bases at V and 5 bases at J, with 12 bases in the middle. CDR3 nucleotide sequence: TGCGCCAGCAGCGTGCTGGGATCCGAGACCCAGTACTTC. Translation gives CASSVLGSETQYF.

This clonotype was counted a few times. The chain employs TRBV30 and TRBJ2-1; TRBD1 matches 8 bases. Germline loops: CDR1 GTSNPN, CDR2 SVGIG (reference sequence). The CDR3 totals 14 residues. V gave up 5 bases and J gave up 3 bases; unmatched junction bases: 6. This CDR3 reads CAWSQGVVYNEQFF. The CDR3 region has the DNA TGTGCCTGGTCACAGGGGGTTGTCTACAATGAGCAGTTCTTC.

The rearrangement uses TRBV9 and TRBJ2-2; possibly TRBD2 for D (5 bases). The CDR3 runs 16 residues. The V and J ends lost 0 bases and 4 bases respectively, with 13 bases between them. Per the germline V gene, CDR1 is SGDLS and CDR2 is YYNGEE. The CDR3 DNA reads TGTGCCAGCAGCGTAGCGGCTAGCTCGAGCACCGGGGAGCTGTTTTTT. Translated, it gives CASSVAASSSTGELFF. Together with reference TRBV9 and TRBJ2-2, the CDR3 gives the full variable domain: DSGVTQTPKHLITATGQRVTLRCSPRSGDLSVYWYQQSLDQGLQFLIQYYNGEERAKGNILERFSAQQFPDLHSELNLSSLELGDSALYFCASSVAASSSTGELFFGEGSRLTVL.

In its sample, this clonotype was seen a few times. This sequence joins TRBV12-3 or TRBV12-4 and TRBJ2-1; tentatively, D is TRBD2 (6 bases). V shed 6 bases and J shed 5 bases, with 17 bases lying between them. This CDR3 has 15 amino acids. The chain's CDR3 is CASRPTSTPHNEQFF. The CDR3 bases are TGTGCCAGCAGGCCGACTAGTACGCCGCACAATGAGCAGTTCTTC.

This rearrangement joins TRBV5-4 to TRBJ2-5; a weak D match, TRBD1 (5 bases). Germline loops: CDR1 SGHNT, CDR2 YYREEE (reference sequence). The CDR3 has 15 amino acids. The germline V and J ends were trimmed by 2 bases and 1 base, with 12 bases remaining between them. CDR3 region: CASSFRTCSQETQYF. As DNA, the CDR3 is TGTGCCAGCAGCTTTAGGACATGCTCCCAAGAGACCCAGTACTTC.

V is TRBV11-3 and J is TRBJ2-1; D might be TRBD1 (5 bases). V was trimmed by 5 bases and J by 9 bases, leaving 17 bases between them. The CDR3 is made up of 14 amino acids. Germline V gene lookup returns CDR1 SGHNT and CDR2 YENEEA. The DNA for the CDR3 is TGTGCCAGCAGCCAGGATCGCGGACAAGCTGAGCAGTTCTTC. Amino acid sequence: CASSQDRGQAEQFF.

The chain combines TRBV12-3 or TRBV12-4 with TRBJ1-1, with unresolved D. This CDR3 comprises 12 residues. The germline V and J ends were trimmed by 6 bases and 4 bases, with 9 bases remaining between them. Here the CDR3 reads CASRAGSTEAFF. For the CDR3, the DNA is TGTGCCAGCAGGGCGGGGAGCACTGAAGCTTTCTTT.

This sequence joins TRBV15 and TRBJ1-6; D is ambiguous. Germline lookup yields CDR1 LNHNV and CDR2 YYDKDF (reference sequence). With 2 bases removed from V and 7 bases from J, the gap between germline ends came to 12 bases. This CDR3 is 15 amino acids long. The CDR3 DNA sequence: TGTGCCACCAGCAGAACGATCGTGGGAAATTCACCCCTCCACTTT. Translation gives CATSRTIVGNSPLHF.

The rearrangement uses TRBV4-1 and TRBJ1-2; 8 nucleotides align to TRBD1. The V and J ends lost 4 bases and 4 bases, in that order; junction bases with no gene match: 5. The CDR3 has 14 residues. Germline lookup yields CDR1 MGHRA and CDR2 YSYEKL. The CDR3: CASSPWTGSYGYTF. CDR3 in DNA: TGCGCCAGCAGCCCCTGGACAGGGTCCTATGGCTACACCTTC.

This clonotype was counted between two and nine times. The chain joins TRBV7-9 to TRBJ1-1; 7 bases map to TRBD1. The CDR3 runs to 13 residues. With V trimmed by 2 bases and J by 6 bases, 3 bases remained unmatched. Germline V gives CDR1 SEHNR, CDR2 FQNEAQ (reference sequence). CDR3 residues: CASSLMDRPEAFF. The CDR3 bases are TGTGCCAGCAGCTTAATGGACAGGCCTGAAGCTTTCTTT.

This clonotype was counted between two and nine times. The gene calls are TRBV12-3 or TRBV12-4 and TRBJ1-6; D is undetermined. The CDR3 is made up of 13 amino acids. V was cut by 0 bases and J by 12 bases, with 9 bases left in between. The CDR3: CASSLANGRPLHF. In DNA form, the CDR3 reads TGTGCCAGCAGTTTAGCGAACGGGCGACCCCTCCACTTT.

This clonotype was seen more than once but under ten times. J is TRBJ2-3 and V is TRBV15; D is uncertain. This CDR3 spans 17 amino acids. V was shortened by 0 bases and J by 0 bases, with 13 bases between the two germline ends. The germline V gene encodes CDR1 LNHNV and CDR2 YYDKDF (reference sequence). This CDR3 is CATSREQAGPSTDTQYF. In nucleotides, the CDR3 is TGTGCCACCAGCAGAGAGCAAGCTGGGCCTAGCACAGATACGCAGTATTTT.

The rearrangement uses TRBV24-1 and TRBJ2-3; D remains ambiguous. Germline V CDR1 and CDR2: KGHDR, SFDVKD. This CDR3 region has 14 residues. V lost 9 bases and J 5 bases, leaving 17 bases between the germline ends. The CDR3 nucleotides are TGTGCCACCGAATCGTACGGCAGTGAAGATACGCAGTATTTT. It codes for CATESYGSEDTQYF.

This chain links TRBV9 with TRBJ2-7, with D perhaps assigned TRBD1 or TRBD2 (5 bases each). Trimming shortened V by 4 bases and J by 6 bases, and 17 bases separated the two germline ends. Germline V gives CDR1 SGDLS, CDR2 YYNGEE. The CDR3 totals 14 residues. The CDR3 here is CASSRSGRGTEQYF. The DNA for the CDR3 is TGTGCCAGCAGCCGTAGTGGCCGTGGGACCGAGCAGTACTTC.